The clone carrying this T cell receptor (beta chain) was seen a handful of times. Antigen unknown. This CDR3 has 12 residues. V shed 8 bases, J shed 3 bases, and the junction held 6 bases outside the gene matches. Germline V gene sequence: CDR1 SQVTM, CDR2 ANQGSEA. The sample is drawn from a study of early T cells in non-severe SARS-CoV-2 infection. About the study: The input, bulk RNA from unsorted whole blood, was sequenced, and chains were unpaired. Whole-study results and caveats: Using VDJdb, the matching emphasized anti-spike CD8 responses while missing private and CD4 specificities.

Individual cDNA molecules received unique molecular identifiers. TCRdb re-called the 5' RACE reads through MiXCR, storing one row per CDR3 protein. The sample consists of more than 90,000 distinct CDR3 sequences, approximately 10% of them appearing once. The V call is TRBV29-1, the J call TRBJ1-2; 7 nucleotides match TRBD1. The origin of this receptor is an adult who was a healthcare worker with PCR-confirmed SARS-CoV-2 infection or an uninfected control (not recorded which). The sequencing sample was made of whole blood. CDR3 region: CSSQDRDYGYTF. The CDR3 nucleotides read TGCAGCTCACAAGACAGGGACTATGGCTACACCTTC.